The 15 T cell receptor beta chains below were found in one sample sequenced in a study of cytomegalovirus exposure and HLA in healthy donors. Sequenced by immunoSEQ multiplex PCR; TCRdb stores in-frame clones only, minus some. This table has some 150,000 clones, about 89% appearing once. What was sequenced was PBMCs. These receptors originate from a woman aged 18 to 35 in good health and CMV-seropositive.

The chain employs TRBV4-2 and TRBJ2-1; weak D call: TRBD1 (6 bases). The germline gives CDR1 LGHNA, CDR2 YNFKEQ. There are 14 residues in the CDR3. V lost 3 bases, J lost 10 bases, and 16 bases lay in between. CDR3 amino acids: CASSHPGGLTEQFF. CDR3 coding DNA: TGTGCCAGCAGCCACCCTGGGGGCTTAACAGAGCAGTTCTTC.

Here the CDR3 DNA reads TGTGCCAGCAGCTCCGGGGGGCCTGGAAACACCATATATTTT. It yields the protein CASSSGGPGNTIYF. This chain uses TRBV11-2 with TRBJ1-3; possibly TRBD1 for D (6 bases). The germline CDR1 and CDR2 sequences are SGHAT and FQNNGV. The CDR3 length is 14 residues. V was pared by 4 bases and J by 2 bases, with 9 bases between.

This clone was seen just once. CDR3 bases: TGCGCCAGCAGCTTCCTTTGGGAGGGAACCTCCTACGAGCAGTACTTC. Its protein is CASSFLWEGTSYEQYF. V is TRBV5-1 and J is TRBJ2-7, with 7 positions matching TRBD2. V was pared by 2 bases and J by 0 bases, with 8 bases of the junction left unmatched. This CDR3 region has 16 residues. Looked up from germline, CDR1 is SGHRS and CDR2 is YFSETQ.

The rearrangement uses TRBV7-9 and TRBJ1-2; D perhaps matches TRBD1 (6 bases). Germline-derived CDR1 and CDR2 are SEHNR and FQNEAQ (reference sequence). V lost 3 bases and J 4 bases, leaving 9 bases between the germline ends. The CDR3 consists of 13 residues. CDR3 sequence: CASSLQGSYGYTF. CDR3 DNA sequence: TGTGCCAGCAGCTTGCAGGGGTCCTATGGCTACACCTTC. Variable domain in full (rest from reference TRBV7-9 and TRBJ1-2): DTGVSQNPRHKITKRGQNVTFRCDPISEHNRLYWYRQTLGQGPEFLTYFQNEAQLEKSRLLSDRFSAERPKGSFSTLEIQRTEQGDSAMYLCASSLQGSYGYTFGSGTRLTVV.

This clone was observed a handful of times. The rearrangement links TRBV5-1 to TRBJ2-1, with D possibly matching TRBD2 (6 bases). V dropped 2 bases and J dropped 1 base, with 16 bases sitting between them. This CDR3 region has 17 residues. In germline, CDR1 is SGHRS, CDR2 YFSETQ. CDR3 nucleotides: TGCGCCAGCAGCTTCTCCAGGCCGGGACTTTCCTACAATGAGCAGTTCTTC. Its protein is CASSFSRPGLSYNEQFF.

In DNA form, the CDR3 reads TGTGCCTATGCAGGGGTCGGGGACAAGGGGACCCAGTACTTC. This codes for CAYAGVGDKGTQYF. The rearrangement uses TRBV30 and TRBJ2-5; perhaps TRBD1 as D (6 bases). V was cut by 7 bases and J by 7 bases, with 22 bases left in between. The CDR3 runs to 14 residues. Per the germline V gene, CDR1 is GTSNPN and CDR2 is SVGIG (reference sequence).

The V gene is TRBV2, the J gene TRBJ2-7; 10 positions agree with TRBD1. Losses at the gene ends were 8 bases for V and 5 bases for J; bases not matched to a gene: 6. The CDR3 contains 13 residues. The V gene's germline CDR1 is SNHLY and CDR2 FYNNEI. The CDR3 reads CASARDRGHEQYF. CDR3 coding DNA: TGTGCCAGCGCCCGGGACAGGGGCCACGAGCAGTACTTC.

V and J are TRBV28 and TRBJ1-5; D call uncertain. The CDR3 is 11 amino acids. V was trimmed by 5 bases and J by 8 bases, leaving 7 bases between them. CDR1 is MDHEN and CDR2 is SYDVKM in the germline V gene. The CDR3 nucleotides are TGTGCCAGCAGTGGAGGAGAGCCCCAGCATTTT. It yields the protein CASSGGEPQHF.

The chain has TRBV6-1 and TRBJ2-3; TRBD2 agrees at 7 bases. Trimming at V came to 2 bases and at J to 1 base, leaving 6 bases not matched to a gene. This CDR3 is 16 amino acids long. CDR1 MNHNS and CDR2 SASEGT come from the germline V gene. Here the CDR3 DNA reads TGTGCCAGCAGTGAACTCGCGGGAGTCGGCACAGATACGCAGTATTTT. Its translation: CASSELAGVGTDTQYF.

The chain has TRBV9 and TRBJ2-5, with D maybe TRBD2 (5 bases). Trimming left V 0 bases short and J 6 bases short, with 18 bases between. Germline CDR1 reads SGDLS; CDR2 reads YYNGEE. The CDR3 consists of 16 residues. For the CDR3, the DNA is TGTGCCAGCAGCGTAGGGTCTTGGGAGCTCAGCCAGACCCAGTACTTC. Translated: CASSVGSWELSQTQYF.

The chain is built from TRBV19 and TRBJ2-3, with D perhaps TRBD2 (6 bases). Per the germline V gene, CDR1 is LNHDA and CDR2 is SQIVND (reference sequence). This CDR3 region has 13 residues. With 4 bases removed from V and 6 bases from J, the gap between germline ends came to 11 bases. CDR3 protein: CASSSGTWDTQYF. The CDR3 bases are TGTGCCAGTAGTAGCGGGACGTGGGATACGCAGTATTTT.

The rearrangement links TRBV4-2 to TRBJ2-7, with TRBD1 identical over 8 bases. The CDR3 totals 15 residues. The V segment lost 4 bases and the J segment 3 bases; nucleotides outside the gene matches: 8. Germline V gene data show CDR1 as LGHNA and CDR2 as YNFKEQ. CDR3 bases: TGTGCCAGCAGCCGAGCCGGACAGGGACTCTACGAGCAGTACTTC. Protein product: CASSRAGQGLYEQYF.

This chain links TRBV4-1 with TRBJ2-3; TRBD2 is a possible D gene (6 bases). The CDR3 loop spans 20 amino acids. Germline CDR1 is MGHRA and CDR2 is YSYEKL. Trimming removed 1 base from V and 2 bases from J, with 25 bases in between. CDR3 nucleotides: TGCGCCAGCAGCCAAGTAGGGAGGAAAAGAGGAGGGAGGTCCACAGATACGCAGTATTTT. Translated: CASSQVGRKRGGRSTDTQYF.

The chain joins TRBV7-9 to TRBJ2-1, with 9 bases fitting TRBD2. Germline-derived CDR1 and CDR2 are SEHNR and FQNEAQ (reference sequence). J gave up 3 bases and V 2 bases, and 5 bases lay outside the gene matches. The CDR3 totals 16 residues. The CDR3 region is CASSLPSGISYNEQFF. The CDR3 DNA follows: TGTGCCAGCAGCTTACCTAGCGGGATAAGCTACAATGAGCAGTTCTTC.

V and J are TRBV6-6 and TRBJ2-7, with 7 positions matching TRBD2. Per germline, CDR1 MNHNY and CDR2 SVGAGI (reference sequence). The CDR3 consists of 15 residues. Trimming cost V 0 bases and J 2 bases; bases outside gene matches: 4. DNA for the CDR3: TGTGCCAGCAGTTACTCCGCGGGGGTCACCTACGAGCAGTACTTC. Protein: CASSYSAGVTYEQYF.